The 5 T cell receptor beta chains in this list originate from one sample, sequenced in a study of blood T cell repertoires in COVID-19 (TCRdb year 2020). Receptors were amplified or captured by the immunoSEQ multiplex PCR assay. TCRdb re-hosts the immuneACCESS table, in-frame sequences only. Its copies lack some clones; in the studies checked, an unresolved V gene accounts for under half of them, and the cause for the rest is not known. This sample holds 300,000 to 350,000 clones; about nine tenths were observed only once. Of the sample, about 0.94% falls within the top ten clones. Sequenced input: PBMCs or T cells enriched from blood (not recorded which). These receptors originate from a woman in her 30s who had been exposed to COVID-19.

The V gene is TRBV24-1, the J gene TRBJ2-4, with a possible D match to TRBD1 (6 bases). The V end lost 3 bases, the J end lost 2 bases, and 22 bases lay between the germline ends. This CDR3 spans 19 amino acids. Germline CDR1 KGHDR, CDR2 SFDVKD. CDR3 in DNA: TGTGCCACCAGTGATCCCCGGAATTCTGGGGGCGCGTCCAAAAACATTCAGTACTTC. Translation gives CATSDPRNSGGASKNIQYF.

The V call is TRBV27, the J call TRBJ1-6; D may be TRBD1 (5 bases). V was trimmed by 7 bases and J by 5 bases, leaving 15 bases between them. The CDR3 has 15 residues. The germline gives CDR1 MNHEY, CDR2 SMNVEV (reference sequence). DNA of the CDR3: TGTGCCAGCACCCTAGGAGGGGCCAATAATTCACCCCTCCACTTT. Translated, it gives CASTLGGANNSPLHF.

The rearrangement uses TRBV5-1 and TRBJ1-2, with D uncertain. Germline CDR1 reads SGHRS; CDR2 reads YFSETQ. Trimming stripped 0 bases from V and 5 bases from J, with 5 bases between. The CDR3 extends over 12 amino acids. CDR3 protein: CASSLASYGYTF. The CDR3 DNA sequence: TGCGCCAGCAGCTTGGCCTCGTATGGCTACACCTTC.

The chain joins TRBV10-3 to TRBJ2-5, with 7 bases fitting TRBD1. Germline loops: CDR1 ENHRY, CDR2 SYGVKD. J gave up 2 bases and V 6 bases, and 6 bases lay outside the gene matches. The CDR3 spans 14 residues. The CDR3, as DNA: TGTGCCATCAGAGAGACAGGGAAACAAGAGACCCAGTACTTC. This codes for CAIRETGKQETQYF.

The V and J genes are TRBV30 and TRBJ2-7; 11 bases line up with TRBD2. V shed 4 bases, J shed 6 bases, and the junction held 5 bases outside the gene matches. Germline V lookup: CDR1 GTSNPN, CDR2 SVGIG (reference sequence). The CDR3 runs to 13 residues. The CDR3 spells CAWTVLAGGEQYF. The CDR3 region has the DNA TGTGCCTGGACCGTCCTAGCGGGAGGCGAGCAGTACTTC. Complete variable domain (other parts from reference TRBV30 and TRBJ2-7): SQTIHQWPATLVQPVGSPLSLECTVEGTSNPNLYWYRQAAGRGLQLLFYSVGIGQISSEVPQNLSASRPQDRQFILSSKKLLLSDSGFYLCAWTVLAGGEQYFGPGTRLTVT.